The clone carrying this T cell receptor (beta chain) occurred once. The repertoire was sequenced with immunoSEQ multiplex PCR; TCRdb's copy has only in-frame clones and lacks some. The sample lists 56,000 or so clones, 93% seen once, with about 4% in the top ten. This sample stems from a study of technical replicates of blood from a handful of donors. What was sequenced was PBMCs. The source of this sequence is a human donor in good health. Some clones in this sample may be carry-over from other donors' samples.

The CDR3 region has the DNA TGTGCCTGGGGGCAGGGCTCGTACACAGATACGCAGTATTTT. It encodes CAWGQGSYTDTQYF. The chain combines TRBV30 with TRBJ2-3; D might be TRBD1 (5 bases). Per germline, CDR1 GTSNPN and CDR2 SVGIG (reference sequence). The CDR3 sequence is 14 residues long. V shed 5 bases and J shed 2 bases, with 14 bases lying between them.